This TCR beta chain comes out of a study of T cells in Graves' hyperthyroidism and ophthalmopathy. The CDR3 is made up of 13 amino acids. Deletions cut 5 bases from V and 4 bases from J, with 8 bases between. Authors of the study amplified TCR beta CDR3 regions from RNA transcripts. HTBI primers were used for first-round RT-PCR of the TCR CDR3. TCRdb re-derived calls from the multiplex PCR reads in MiXCR, one entry per CDR3 protein. Seen here are some 800,000 distinct CDR3 sequences, 38% observed once, and the top ten hold around 9.3%. This clonotype showed up many times. The TCR was taken from a man between 18 and 35 years old with Graves' hyperthyroidism. The rearrangement links TRBV12-3 or TRBV12-4 to TRBJ2-2; D not resolved. The sample was blood. This CDR3 reads CASSPTATGELFF. In nucleotides, the CDR3 is TGTGCCAGCAGTCCCACGGCCACCGGGGAGCTGTTTTTT.